This entry describes one T cell receptor (beta chain). Antigen unknown. At one end the junction does not follow the germline gene, possibly because of a read error. Construction of naive CD8 libraries employed about 20,000 to 1,100,000 sorted cells together with 10%, 30% or 50% RNA. Making the bulk TCR libraries relied on previously described methods and listed TCR primers. MiXCR, run by TCRdb on the PCR reads, gives a single entry per CDR3 protein. The table shows around 470,000 distinct CDR3 sequences, with over 20% occurring only once. The sample originates from a study of molecular identifiers for immune sequencing clone quantification. This CDR3 spans 16 amino acids. Looked up from germline, CDR1 is SGDLS and CDR2 is YYNGEE. Study observations and caveats: Identical TCR molecules sharing a barcode could underestimate highly expanded clone sizes.

The sequenced material came from naive CD8+ T cells from blood, with Jurkat cell RNA spiked in. The subset: FACS-sorted CD8+CD4-CCR7+CD45RA+ naive T cells. The TCR comes from a human donor in good health. Some libraries in this study had Jurkat cell RNA spiked in. The V and J genes are TRBV9 and TRBJ2-5; 8 bases line up with TRBD2. In DNA, the CDR3 is TGTTCCAGCAGCGGGGGAAACGGACAGCTACAAGAGACCCAGTACTTC. Translation gives CSSSGGNGQLQETQYF.